The table lists the clone carrying this T cell receptor (beta chain) with many counts. The data belong to a study of T cell responses to AZD1222 COVID-19 vaccine. This table comes from immunoSEQ multiplex PCR, and its TCRdb copy is limited to in-frame clones, with some not included. This repertoire shows roughly 150,000 clones, 70% to 90% found once; its top ten account for about 3%. The V and J ends lost 5 bases and 4 bases respectively, with 14 bases between them. The CDR3 has 14 amino acids. Germline V gene data show CDR1 as SEHNR and CDR2 as FQNEAQ (reference sequence). This TCR was sampled from an adult in good health. The chain is built from TRBV7-9 and TRBJ2-5, with D possibly TRBD2 on 5 matching bases. The sample in question was peripheral blood, obtained on day 0 of AZD1222 vaccination. The CDR3: CASSPKSAGETQYF. CDR3 coding DNA: TGTGCCAGCAGCCCAAAATCGGCGGGAGAGACCCAGTACTTC. Together with reference TRBV7-9 and TRBJ2-5, the CDR3 gives the full variable domain: DTGVSQNPRHKITKRGQNVTFRCDPISEHNRLYWYRQTLGQGPEFLTYFQNEAQLEKSRLLSDRFSAERPKGSFSTLEIQRTEQGDSAMYLCASSPKSAGETQYFGPGTRLLVL.